These 29 T cell receptor beta chains originate from one sample sequenced in a study of cytomegalovirus exposure and HLA in healthy donors. In the PCR, 60 Vbeta and 13 Jbeta primers were used. Repertoires were generated with immunoSEQ multiplex PCR, while TCRdb's copy carries only in-frame clones and drops some. The repertoire holds 110,000 or so clones, with roughly 70% as singletons. Sample: PBMCs. Receptor source: a woman in her thirties or forties in good health and CMV-seropositive.

V gene TRBV5-1 combines with J gene TRBJ2-5; 9 nucleotides align to TRBD1. The CDR3 length is 15 residues. V shed 4 bases, J shed 3 bases, and the junction held 7 bases outside the gene matches. Germline V CDR1 and CDR2: SGHRS, YFSETQ. The CDR3 region has the DNA TGCGCCAGCAGCCGGACAGGGGCGGCGGAAGAGACCCAGTACTTC. Translated, it gives CASSRTGAAEETQYF.

V is TRBV10-3 and J is TRBJ2-3; D not certain. Trimming removed 4 bases from V and 0 bases from J, with 8 bases in between. Germline CDR1 ENHRY, CDR2 SYGVKD. CDR3 length: 14 residues. CDR3 bases: TGTGCCATCAGTGTTAGCCGGAGCACAGATACGCAGTATTTT. Amino acid sequence: CAISVSRSTDTQYF.

This clone was seen a few times. The rearrangement uses TRBV5-4 and TRBJ2-5; 8 nucleotides agree with TRBD2. The CDR3 length is 14 residues. From germline, CDR1 is SGHNT and CDR2 YYREEE (reference sequence). The junction had 3 bases not matched to a gene; V was cut back by 0 bases and J by 5 bases. The CDR3 loop is CASSLAASGETQYF. The CDR3 bases are TGTGCCAGCAGCTTGGCGGCTAGCGGGGAGACCCAGTACTTC.

The V and J genes are TRBV5-1 and TRBJ2-5; 8 bases align to TRBD2. The end of the DNA aligns better with TRBJ2-7, so the J call may be wrong. This CDR3 spans 15 amino acids. Germline assignment: CDR1 SGHRS and CDR2 YFSETQ. CDR3 sequence (DNA): TGCGCCAGCAGCTTGCGGAGCGGGAGAGGCTACGAGCAGTACTTC. It yields the protein CASSLRSGRGYEQYF.

This clone was counted between two and nine times. A junction end diverges from the germline sequence, so it may reflect a read error. The rearrangement links TRBV7-9 to TRBJ1-5; 11 bases agree with TRBD1. The CDR3 spans 17 residues. Looked up from germline, CDR1 is SEHNR and CDR2 is FQNEAQ (reference sequence). The DNA of the CDR3 is TGTTCCAGCAGCTTAGAGGGACAGGGGGGCCCAAATCAGCCCCAGCATTTT. Its protein is CSSSLEGQGGPNQPQHF.

This clone occurred a few times. V usage is TRBV30 and J usage is TRBJ2-5; no reliable D call. Trimming took 1 base from V and 5 from J, leaving 8 bases between them. This CDR3 comprises 12 residues. From germline, CDR1 is GTSNPN and CDR2 SVGIG (reference sequence). The DNA of the CDR3 is TGTGCCTGGAGTGCCGCACAGGAGACCCAGTACTTC. Residues: CAWSAAQETQYF. The variable domain in full, completed from reference TRBV30 and TRBJ2-5, reads SQTIHQWPATLVQPVGSPLSLECTVEGTSNPNLYWYRQAAGRGLQLLFYSVGIGQISSEVPQNLSASRPQDRQFILSSKKLLLSDSGFYLCAWSAAQETQYFGPGTRLLVL.

This chain connects TRBV11-3 to TRBJ1-1; D remains ambiguous. The CDR3 has 14 residues. Between the trimmed V and J ends, which lost 0 bases and 2 bases, there was a span of 7 bases. Germline-derived CDR1 and CDR2 are SGHNT and YENEEA. CDR3 loop: CASSLDPGNTEAFF. The CDR3 nucleotides read TGTGCCAGCAGCTTAGATCCAGGTAACACTGAAGCTTTCTTT.

The chain joins TRBV7-8 to TRBJ2-1; D is possibly TRBD2 (7 bases). CDR1 is SGHVS and CDR2 is FQNEAQ in the germline V gene. The CDR3 totals 17 residues. The V gene lost 1 base and the J gene lost 4 bases, with 17 bases spanning the gap. The CDR3, as DNA: TGTGCCAGCAGCTTAGTTAAGGCGGGGGCATTTTACAATGAGCAGTTCTTC. It translates to CASSLVKAGAFYNEQFF.

The genes are TRBV5-4 and TRBJ2-1; D may be TRBD2 (6 bases). Trimming took 6 bases from V and 8 from J, leaving 18 bases between them. Per germline, CDR1 SGHNT and CDR2 YYREEE (reference sequence). The CDR3 length is 14 residues. CDR3 DNA: TGTGCCAGCACCCTGGACTACGGTTCAGATGAGCAGTTCTTC. This translates into CASTLDYGSDEQFF.

The V call is TRBV28, the J call TRBJ1-2; D is perhaps TRBD1 (5 bases). Germline CDR1 MDHEN, CDR2 SYDVKM. This CDR3 has 15 amino acids. Trimming took off 2 bases at V and 6 bases at J, with 16 bases between the two ends. As DNA, the CDR3 is TGTGCCAGCAGTTTAGTCACCAGGGCGGGGAATGGCTACACCTTC. It specifies CASSLVTRAGNGYTF.

This clone was recorded only once. The J gene is TRBJ2-3, the V gene TRBV10-3, with TRBD2 matching over 9 bases. This CDR3 region has 14 residues. V lost 8 bases, J lost 2 bases, and 5 bases stayed unmatched. Per the germline V gene, CDR1 is ENHRY and CDR2 is SYGVKD. The DNA of the CDR3 is TGTGCCATCCTAGCGGGAAGAGCCACAGATACGCAGTATTTT. It specifies CAILAGRATDTQYF.

The CDR3 region has the DNA TGTGCCAGCAGTGGCAAGGGGTTCGGGACAATCACAGATACGCAGTATTTT. It specifies CASSGKGFGTITDTQYF. J is TRBJ2-3 and V is TRBV25-1; possibly TRBD1 for D (6 bases). V was shortened by 4 bases and J by 2 bases, with 19 bases between the two germline ends. Germline lookup yields CDR1 MGHDK and CDR2 SYGVNS. The CDR3 consists of 17 residues.

The V and J genes are TRBV25-1 and TRBJ2-1; 8 nucleotides align to TRBD2. The V gene end was trimmed by 6 bases and the J gene end by 2 bases; junction bases not matched to a gene: 15. This CDR3 has 18 amino acids. Germline CDR1 reads MGHDK; CDR2 reads SYGVNS. The DNA for the CDR3 is TGTGCCAGCAGCTCGACACGGGGCCAGCGGGGGACCTACAATGAGCAGTTCTTC. Protein: CASSSTRGQRGTYNEQFF.

This rearrangement joins TRBV7-8 to TRBJ2-1; 11 nucleotides match TRBD2. Germline V CDR1 and CDR2: SGHVS, FQNEAQ. This CDR3 has 17 residues. After removal of 5 bases from V and 6 bases from J, the junction contained 12 bases not matched to a gene. CDR3 region: CASSNYASGTSGNEQFF. Here the CDR3 DNA reads TGTGCCAGCAGCAACTACGCCTCCGGGACTAGCGGCAATGAGCAGTTCTTC.

V and J are TRBV29-1 and TRBJ2-1; tentative D call: TRBD2 (6 bases). The germline V gene has CDR1 SQVTM and CDR2 ANQGSEA. V was clipped by 1 base and J by 1 base, with 14 bases between them. The CDR3 is 16 amino acids. The CDR3 DNA follows: TGCAGCGTTGAAGGCCACCGGGAGTTGTCCTACAATGAGCAGTTCTTC. Encoded protein: CSVEGHRELSYNEQFF.

This sequence joins TRBV15 and TRBJ2-7; 8 bases align to TRBD2. The germline V gene encodes CDR1 LNHNV and CDR2 YYDKDF (reference sequence). V dropped 3 bases and J dropped 6; count of bases not matched to a gene: 7. The CDR3 extends over 14 amino acids. The CDR3 region has the DNA TGTGCCACCAGCAGCCACGTACTAGCGGTCGAGCAGTACTTC. It is translated as CATSSHVLAVEQYF.

The chain uses TRBV27 and TRBJ2-7, with TRBD1 as a possible D gene (6 bases). V lost 3 bases to trimming and J lost 3 bases, with 21 bases between them. The CDR3 totals 17 residues. CDR1 is MNHEY and CDR2 is SMNVEV in the germline V gene (reference sequence). The CDR3: CASSLEFEGHTGYEQYF. CDR3 DNA sequence: TGTGCCAGCAGTTTGGAGTTTGAGGGACACACTGGCTACGAGCAGTACTTC.

This clone occurred a few times. This chain connects TRBV4-1 to TRBJ1-1; TRBD1 matches at 8 bases. Germline values: CDR1 MGHRA, CDR2 YSYEKL. The CDR3 covers 15 residues. J was trimmed by 6 bases and V by 3 bases; bases with no gene match: 9. In nucleotides, the CDR3 is TGCGCCAGCAGCCAGGCCGGACAGGGTATAGCTGAAGCTTTCTTT. Translating it yields CASSQAGQGIAEAFF.

The chain joins TRBV4-1 to TRBJ1-6, with 7 bases identical to TRBD1. Germline CDR1 reads MGHRA; CDR2 reads YSYEKL. The CDR3 has 18 amino acids. V shed 1 base, J shed 4 bases, and the junction held 10 bases outside the gene matches. CDR3 in amino acids: CASSQGASADRYNSPLHF. The CDR3 nucleotides read TGCGCCAGCAGCCAAGGGGCGTCTGCGGACAGGTATAATTCACCCCTCCACTTT.

The chain recombines TRBV5-1 with TRBJ2-5; D unresolved. Germline CDR1 SGHRS, CDR2 YFSETQ. This CDR3 contains 14 residues. The V end lost 1 base, the J end lost 5 bases, and 12 bases lay between the germline ends. CDR3 DNA: TGCGCCAGCAGCTTGATCCTGGGCTCGGAGACCCAGTACTTC. Encoded protein: CASSLILGSETQYF.

This chain links TRBV19 with TRBJ1-1, with a weak D call TRBD1 (5 bases). Per germline, CDR1 LNHDA and CDR2 SQIVND (reference sequence). V shed 6 bases and J shed 6 bases, with 5 bases lying between them. There are 10 residues in the CDR3. The CDR3 region has the DNA TGTGCCAGTAGGGGGCCTGAAGCTTTCTTT. Amino acid sequence: CASRGPEAFF.

A few counts support this clone. CDR3 in amino acids: CSVLYGGGETQYF. The CDR3 bases are TGCAGCGTTTTATACGGCGGCGGAGAGACCCAGTACTTC. V is TRBV29-1 and J is TRBJ2-5; no clear D gene. CDR1 and CDR2 from the germline V gene are SQVTM and ANQGSEA. The CDR3 has 13 amino acids. The V and J ends lost 5 bases and 4 bases respectively, with 14 bases between them.

This rearrangement joins TRBV12-5 to TRBJ2-3, with a possible D match to TRBD1 (7 bases). Germline V gene lookup returns CDR1 LGHNT and CDR2 FRNRAP. V was pared by 6 bases and J by 2 bases, with 12 bases between. The CDR3 contains 14 residues. CDR3 sequence reads: CASGRDSHTDTQYF. In nucleotides, the CDR3 is TGTGCTAGTGGGCGGGACAGCCACACAGATACGCAGTATTTT.

This chain connects TRBV2 to TRBJ1-5; D is perhaps TRBD1 (6 bases). V dropped 4 bases and J dropped 2 bases, with 12 bases sitting between them. The CDR3 runs 15 residues. Germline loops: CDR1 SNHLY, CDR2 FYNNEI. The CDR3: CASSVQGQGNQPQHF. CDR3 in DNA: TGTGCCAGCAGTGTTCAGGGGCAAGGCAATCAGCCCCAGCATTTT.

The chain links TRBV19 to TRBJ1-2; 10 nucleotides match TRBD1. V lost 5 bases, J lost 4 bases, and 4 bases stayed unmatched. Germline loops: CDR1 LNHDA, CDR2 SQIVND (reference sequence). The CDR3 has 14 residues. This CDR3 is CASSRQGATYGYTF. CDR3 nucleotide sequence: TGTGCCAGTAGTCGACAGGGGGCGACCTATGGCTACACCTTC. Looking up the rest from reference TRBV19 and TRBJ1-2 gives the full variable domain: DGGITQSPKYLFRKEGQNVTLSCEQNLNHDAMYWYRQDPGQGLRLIYYSQIVNDFQKGDIAEGYSVSREKKESFPLTVTSAQKNPTAFYLCASSRQGATYGYTFGSGTRLTVV.

The rearrangement links TRBV11-3 to TRBJ1-1, with D hard to call. Per germline, CDR1 SGHNT and CDR2 YENEEA. Trimming left V 3 bases short and J 4 bases short, with 15 bases between. The length of the CDR3 is 15 residues. CDR3 amino acids: CASSFRGRRGTEAFF. The DNA for the CDR3 is TGTGCCAGCAGCTTCCGTGGACGGCGGGGCACTGAAGCTTTCTTT.

The chain couples TRBV6-5 to TRBJ1-1; tentative D call: TRBD1 (6 bases). CDR3 size: 15 residues. CDR1 and CDR2 (germline): MNHEY, SVGAGI. Trimming removed 5 bases at V and 4 bases at J, with 17 bases between. Here the CDR3 reads CASSPGGARFTEAFF. CDR3 DNA: TGTGCCAGCAGTCCTGGGGGGGCCAGGTTCACTGAAGCTTTCTTT.

As regards this clone: The junction differs from germline at one of its ends, possibly a read error. This sample includes further DNA sequences coding for the same CDR3. This chain connects TRBV7-2 to TRBJ2-1; D may be TRBD1 (5 bases). CDR3 size: 11 residues. CDR1 and CDR2 (germline): SGHTA, FQGNSA. The CDR3 nucleotides read TGCGCCAGCAGCCCGTCACAGGTGCAGTTCTTC. This translates into CASSPSQVQFF.

This chain connects TRBV4-2 to TRBJ2-3, with 10 bases matching TRBD2. After removal of 0 bases from V and 6 bases from J, the junction contained 9 bases not matched to a gene. The CDR3 runs to 17 residues. Germline V gene sequence: CDR1 LGHNA, CDR2 YNFKEQ. The CDR3 DNA reads as TGTGCCAGCAGCCAAGATCTGCAGCGGGGGGGCCTGGATACGCAGTATTTT. Protein sequence: CASSQDLQRGGLDTQYF.